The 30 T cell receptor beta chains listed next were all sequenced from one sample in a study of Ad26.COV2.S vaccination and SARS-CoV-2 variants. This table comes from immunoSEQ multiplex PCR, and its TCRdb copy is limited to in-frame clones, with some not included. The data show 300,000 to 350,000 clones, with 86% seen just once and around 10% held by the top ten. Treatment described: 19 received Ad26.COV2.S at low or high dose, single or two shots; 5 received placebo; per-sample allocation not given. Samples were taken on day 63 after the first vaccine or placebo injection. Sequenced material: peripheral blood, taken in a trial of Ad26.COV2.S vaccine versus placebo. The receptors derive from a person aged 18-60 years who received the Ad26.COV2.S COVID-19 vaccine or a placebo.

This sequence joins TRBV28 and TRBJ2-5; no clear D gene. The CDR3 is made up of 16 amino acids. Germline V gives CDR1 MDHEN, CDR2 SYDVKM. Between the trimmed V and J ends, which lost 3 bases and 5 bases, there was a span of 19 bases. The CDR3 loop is CASSFPRSRVEETQYF. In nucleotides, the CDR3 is TGTGCCAGCAGTTTTCCCCGATCCCGGGTGGAGGAGACCCAGTACTTC. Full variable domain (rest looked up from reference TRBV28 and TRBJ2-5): DVKVTQSSRYLVKRTGEKVFLECVQDMDHENMFWYRQDPGLGLRLIYFSYDVKMKEKGDIPEGYSVSREKKERFSLILESASTNQTSMYLCASSFPRSRVEETQYFGPGTRLLVL.

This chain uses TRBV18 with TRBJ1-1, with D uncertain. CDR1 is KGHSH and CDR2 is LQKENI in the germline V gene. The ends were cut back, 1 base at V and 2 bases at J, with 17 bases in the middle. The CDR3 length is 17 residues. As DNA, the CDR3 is TGTGCCAGCTCACCACGGCCCCCCGGAGTGTCCAACACTGAAGCTTTCTTT. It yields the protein CASSPRPPGVSNTEAFF.

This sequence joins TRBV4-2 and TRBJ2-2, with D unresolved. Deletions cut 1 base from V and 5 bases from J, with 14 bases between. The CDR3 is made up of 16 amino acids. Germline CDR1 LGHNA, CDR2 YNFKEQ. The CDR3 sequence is CASSQVSLYETGELFF. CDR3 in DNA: TGTGCCAGCAGCCAAGTGTCTCTCTACGAGACCGGGGAGCTGTTTTTT.

CDR3 nucleotides: TGTGCCACCGAAGACCACAGGGGAAGCGATACGCAGTATTTT. Translating gives CATEDHRGSDTQYF. The V and J genes are TRBV27 and TRBJ2-3; TRBD1 matches at 7 bases. V lost 10 bases, J lost 6 bases, and 13 bases stayed unmatched. Germline V gene sequence: CDR1 MNHEY, CDR2 SMNVEV (reference sequence). This CDR3 spans 14 amino acids.

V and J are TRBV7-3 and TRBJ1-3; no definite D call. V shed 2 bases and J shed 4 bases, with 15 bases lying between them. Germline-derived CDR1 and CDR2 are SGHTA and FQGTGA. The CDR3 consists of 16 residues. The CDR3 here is CASSLGPLRGGNTIYF. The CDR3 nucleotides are TGTGCCAGCAGCTTAGGGCCCCTACGCGGGGGAAACACCATATATTTT.

In DNA, the CDR3 is TGCAGCGTTGATGTGGGATTACGGACCGGGGAGCTGTTTTTT. Translating it yields CSVDVGLRTGELFF. This chain joins TRBV29-1 and TRBJ2-2, with no clear D. CDR1 and CDR2 from the germline V gene are SQVTM and ANQGSEA. CDR3 length equals 14 residues. Trimming stripped 3 bases from V and 5 bases from J, with 13 bases between.

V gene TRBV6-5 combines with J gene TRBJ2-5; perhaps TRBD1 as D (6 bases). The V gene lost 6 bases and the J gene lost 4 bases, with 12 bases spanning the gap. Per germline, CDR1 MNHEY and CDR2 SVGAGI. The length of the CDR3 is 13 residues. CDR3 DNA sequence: TGTGCCAGCAGCCTCCCAGGGGCAGAGACCCAGTACTTC. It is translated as CASSLPGAETQYF.

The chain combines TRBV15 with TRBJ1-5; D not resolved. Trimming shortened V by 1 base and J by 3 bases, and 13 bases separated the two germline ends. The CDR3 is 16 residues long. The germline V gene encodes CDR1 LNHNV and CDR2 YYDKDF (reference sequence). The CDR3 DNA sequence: TGTGCCACCAGCAGAGGGACTTGGGGAAACAATCAGCCCCAGCATTTT. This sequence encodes CATSRGTWGNNQPQHF.

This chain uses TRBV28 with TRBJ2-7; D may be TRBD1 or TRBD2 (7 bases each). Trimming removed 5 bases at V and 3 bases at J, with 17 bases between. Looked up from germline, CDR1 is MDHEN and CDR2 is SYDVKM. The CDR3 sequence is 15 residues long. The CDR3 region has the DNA TGTGCCAGCAGTGGGCACAGGGGAGGGGGCTACGAGCAGTACTTC. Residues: CASSGHRGGGYEQYF.

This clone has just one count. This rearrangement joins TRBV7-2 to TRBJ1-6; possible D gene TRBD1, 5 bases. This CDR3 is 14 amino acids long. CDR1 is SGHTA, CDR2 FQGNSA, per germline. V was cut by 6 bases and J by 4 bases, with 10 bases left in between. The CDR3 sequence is CASRPTAYNSPLHF. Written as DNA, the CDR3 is TGTGCCAGCAGACCGACAGCTTATAATTCACCCCTCCACTTT.

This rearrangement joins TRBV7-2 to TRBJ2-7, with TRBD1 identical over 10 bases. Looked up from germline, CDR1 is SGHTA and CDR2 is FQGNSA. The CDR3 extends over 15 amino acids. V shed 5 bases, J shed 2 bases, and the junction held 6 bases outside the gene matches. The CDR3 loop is CASSRTGTGAYEQYF. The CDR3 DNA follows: TGTGCCAGCAGCCGCACCGGGACAGGGGCCTACGAGCAGTACTTC. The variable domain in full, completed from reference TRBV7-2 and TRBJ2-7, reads GAGVSQSPSNKVTEKGKDVELRCDPISGHTALYWYRQSLGQGLEFLIYFQGNSAPDKSGLPSDRFSAERTGGSVSTLTIQRTQQEDSAVYLCASSRTGTGAYEQYFGPGTRLTVT.

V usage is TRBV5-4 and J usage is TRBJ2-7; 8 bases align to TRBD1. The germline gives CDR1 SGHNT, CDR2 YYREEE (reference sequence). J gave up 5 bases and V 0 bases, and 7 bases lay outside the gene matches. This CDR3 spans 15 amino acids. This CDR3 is CASSLASGGWDEQYF. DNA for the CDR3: TGTGCCAGCAGCTTGGCGTCAGGGGGCTGGGACGAGCAGTACTTC.

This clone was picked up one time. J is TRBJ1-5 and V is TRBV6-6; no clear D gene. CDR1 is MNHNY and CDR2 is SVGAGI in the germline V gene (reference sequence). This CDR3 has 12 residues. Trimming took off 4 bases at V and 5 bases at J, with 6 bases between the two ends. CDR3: CASSSPDQPQHF. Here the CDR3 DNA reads TGTGCCAGCAGTTCCCCCGATCAGCCCCAGCATTTT.

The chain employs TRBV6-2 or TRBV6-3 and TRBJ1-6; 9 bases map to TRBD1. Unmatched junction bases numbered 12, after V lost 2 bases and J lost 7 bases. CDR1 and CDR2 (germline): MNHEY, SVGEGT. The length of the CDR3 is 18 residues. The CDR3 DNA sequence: TGTGCCAGCAGTTACAACCCCCCGGGACAGGGTTACAATTCACCCCTCCACTTT. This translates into CASSYNPPGQGYNSPLHF.

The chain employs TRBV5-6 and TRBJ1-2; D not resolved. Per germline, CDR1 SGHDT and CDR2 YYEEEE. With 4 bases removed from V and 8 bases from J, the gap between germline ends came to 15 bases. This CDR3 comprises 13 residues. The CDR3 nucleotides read TGTGCCAGCAGCCCGAACCGGCTGGGAGGCTACACCTTC. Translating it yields CASSPNRLGGYTF.

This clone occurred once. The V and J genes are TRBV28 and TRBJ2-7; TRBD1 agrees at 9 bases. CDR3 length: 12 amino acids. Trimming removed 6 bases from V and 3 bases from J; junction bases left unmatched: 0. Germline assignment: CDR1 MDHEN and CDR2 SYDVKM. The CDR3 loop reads CASRTGGYEQYF. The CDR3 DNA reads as TGTGCCAGCAGGACAGGGGGCTACGAGCAGTACTTC.

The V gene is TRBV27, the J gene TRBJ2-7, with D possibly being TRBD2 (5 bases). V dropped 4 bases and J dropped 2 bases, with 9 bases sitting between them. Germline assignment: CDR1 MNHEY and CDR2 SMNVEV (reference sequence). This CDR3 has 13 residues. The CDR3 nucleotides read TGTGCCAGCAGTTACGGGGTGGCCTACGAGCAGTACTTC. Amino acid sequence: CASSYGVAYEQYF.

The CDR3 sequence is CASSPAGLGVETQYF. The CDR3 region has the DNA TGTGCCAGCAGCCCCGCCGGGTTGGGTGTGGAGACCCAGTACTTC. The chain combines TRBV3-1 (or the pseudogene TRBV3-2) with TRBJ2-5; D gene ambiguous. Trimming left V 4 bases short and J 5 bases short, with 17 bases between. The CDR3 length is 15 residues. Germline V lookup: CDR1 LGHDT, CDR2 YNNKEL (reference sequence).

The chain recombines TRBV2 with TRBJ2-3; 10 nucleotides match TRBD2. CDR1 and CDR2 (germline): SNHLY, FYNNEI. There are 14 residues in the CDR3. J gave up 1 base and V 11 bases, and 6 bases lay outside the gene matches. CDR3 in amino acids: CARKGLAGTDTQYF. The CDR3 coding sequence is TGTGCCCGGAAAGGACTAGCGGGCACAGATACGCAGTATTTT.

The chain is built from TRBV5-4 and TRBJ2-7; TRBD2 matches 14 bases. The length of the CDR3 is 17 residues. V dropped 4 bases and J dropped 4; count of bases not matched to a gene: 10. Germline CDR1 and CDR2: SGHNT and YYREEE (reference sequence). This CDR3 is CASSPGTSGGARYEQYF. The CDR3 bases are TGTGCCAGCAGCCCCGGGACTAGCGGGGGAGCCCGGTACGAGCAGTACTTC.

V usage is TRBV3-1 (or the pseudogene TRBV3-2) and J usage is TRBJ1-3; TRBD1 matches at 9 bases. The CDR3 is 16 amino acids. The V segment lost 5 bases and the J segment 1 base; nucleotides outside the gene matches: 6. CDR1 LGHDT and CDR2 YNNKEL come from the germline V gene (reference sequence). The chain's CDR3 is CASSVSTGGSGNTIYF. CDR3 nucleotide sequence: TGTGCCAGCAGCGTTTCGACAGGGGGTTCTGGAAACACCATATATTTT.

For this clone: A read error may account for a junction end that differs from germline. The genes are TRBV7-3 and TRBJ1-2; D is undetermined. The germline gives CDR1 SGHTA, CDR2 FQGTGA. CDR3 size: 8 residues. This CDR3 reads CASSLPLF. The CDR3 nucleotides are TGTGCCAGCAGCCTCCCTCTCTTC.

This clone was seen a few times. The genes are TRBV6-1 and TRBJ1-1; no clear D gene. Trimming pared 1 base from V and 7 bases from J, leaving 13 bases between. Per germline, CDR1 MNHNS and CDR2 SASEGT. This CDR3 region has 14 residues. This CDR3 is CASSEDDYVFEAFF. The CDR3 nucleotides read TGTGCCAGCAGTGAAGATGATTATGTGTTTGAAGCTTTCTTT.

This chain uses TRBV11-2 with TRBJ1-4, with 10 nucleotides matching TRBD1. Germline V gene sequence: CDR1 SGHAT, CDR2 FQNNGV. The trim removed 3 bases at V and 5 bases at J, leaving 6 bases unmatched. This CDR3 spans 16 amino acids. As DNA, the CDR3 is TGTGCCAGCAGCTTTGGAGGGACAGGGGCGAATGAAAAACTGTTTTTT. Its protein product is CASSFGGTGANEKLFF.

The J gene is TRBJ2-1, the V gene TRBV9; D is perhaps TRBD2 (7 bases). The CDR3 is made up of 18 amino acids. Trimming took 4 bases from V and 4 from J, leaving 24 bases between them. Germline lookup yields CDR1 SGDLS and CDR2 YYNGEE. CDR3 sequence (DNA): TGTGCCAGCAGCCAAAGGGGGGGCTCGACCGAACCTTACAATGAGCAGTTCTTC. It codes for CASSQRGGSTEPYNEQFF.

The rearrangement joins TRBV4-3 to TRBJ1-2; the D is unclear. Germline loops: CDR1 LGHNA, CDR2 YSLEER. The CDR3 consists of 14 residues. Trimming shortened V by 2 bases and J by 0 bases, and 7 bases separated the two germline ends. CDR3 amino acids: CASSQSWANYGYTF. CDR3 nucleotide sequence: TGCGCCAGCAGCCAATCTTGGGCTAACTATGGCTACACCTTC.

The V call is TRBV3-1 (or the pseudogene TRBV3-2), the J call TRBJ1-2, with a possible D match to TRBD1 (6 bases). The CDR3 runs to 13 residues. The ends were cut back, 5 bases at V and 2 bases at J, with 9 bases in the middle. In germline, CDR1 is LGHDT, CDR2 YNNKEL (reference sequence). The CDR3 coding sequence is TGTGCCAGCAGCTACACAGGGAACTATGGCTACACCTTC. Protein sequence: CASSYTGNYGYTF.

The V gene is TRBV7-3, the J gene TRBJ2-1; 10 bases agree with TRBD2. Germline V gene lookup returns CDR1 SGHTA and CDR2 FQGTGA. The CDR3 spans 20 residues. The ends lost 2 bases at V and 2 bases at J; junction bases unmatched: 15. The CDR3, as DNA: TGTGCCAGCAGCTTACCCTCGATTAGGACTAGCGGCGGGACCTACAATGAGCAGTTCTTC. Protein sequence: CASSLPSIRTSGGTYNEQFF.

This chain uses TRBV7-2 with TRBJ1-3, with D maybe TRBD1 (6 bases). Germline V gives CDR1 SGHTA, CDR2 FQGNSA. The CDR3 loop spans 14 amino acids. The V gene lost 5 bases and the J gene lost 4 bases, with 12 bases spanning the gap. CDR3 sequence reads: CASSQTGPGNTIYF. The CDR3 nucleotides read TGTGCCAGCAGCCAAACAGGGCCCGGAAACACCATATATTTT. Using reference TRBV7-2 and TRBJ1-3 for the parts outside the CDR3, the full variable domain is GAGVSQSPSNKVTEKGKDVELRCDPISGHTALYWYRQSLGQGLEFLIYFQGNSAPDKSGLPSDRFSAERTGGSVSTLTIQRTQQEDSAVYLCASSQTGPGNTIYFGEGSWLTVV.

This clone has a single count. The chain's CDR3 is CAGYGGEDTEAFF. CDR3 nucleotides: TGTGCCGGCTATGGGGGTGAGGACACTGAAGCTTTCTTT. The chain employs TRBV5-3 and TRBJ1-1; D might be TRBD1 (5 bases). TRBV5-3 is marked as an open reading frame, function uncertain. This CDR3 comprises 13 residues. V gave up 10 bases and J gave up 3 bases, with 16 bases separating them.